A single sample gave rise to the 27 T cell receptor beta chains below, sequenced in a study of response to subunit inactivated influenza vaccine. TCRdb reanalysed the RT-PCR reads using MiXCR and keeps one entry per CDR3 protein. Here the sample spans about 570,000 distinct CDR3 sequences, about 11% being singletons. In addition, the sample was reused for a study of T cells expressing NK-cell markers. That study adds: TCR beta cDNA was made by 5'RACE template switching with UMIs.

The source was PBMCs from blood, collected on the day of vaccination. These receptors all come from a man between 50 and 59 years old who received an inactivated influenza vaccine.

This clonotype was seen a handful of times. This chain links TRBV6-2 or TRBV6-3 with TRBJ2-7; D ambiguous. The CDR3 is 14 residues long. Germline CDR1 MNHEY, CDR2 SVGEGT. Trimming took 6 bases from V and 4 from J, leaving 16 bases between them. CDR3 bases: TGTGCCAGCAGGGCGTCGGGTGCGTCGTACGAGCAGTACTTC. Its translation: CASRASGASYEQYF.

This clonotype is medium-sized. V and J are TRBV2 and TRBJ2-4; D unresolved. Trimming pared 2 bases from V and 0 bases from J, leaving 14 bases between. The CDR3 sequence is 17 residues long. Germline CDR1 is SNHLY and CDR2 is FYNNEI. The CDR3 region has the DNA TGTGCCAGCAGTGAATTGAGCGAAACGCTAGCCAAAAACATTCAGTACTTC. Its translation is CASSELSETLAKNIQYF.

The CDR3 coding sequence is TGTGCCAGCAGCACTAGTGCGGGGTTGTTAGAGACCCAGTACTTC. It yields the protein CASSTSAGLLETQYF. This chain joins TRBV7-6 and TRBJ2-5; possibly TRBD2 for D (6 bases). This CDR3 has 15 amino acids. The germline V gene encodes CDR1 SGHVS and CDR2 FNYEAQ. Trimming removed 5 bases at V and 4 bases at J, with 17 bases between.

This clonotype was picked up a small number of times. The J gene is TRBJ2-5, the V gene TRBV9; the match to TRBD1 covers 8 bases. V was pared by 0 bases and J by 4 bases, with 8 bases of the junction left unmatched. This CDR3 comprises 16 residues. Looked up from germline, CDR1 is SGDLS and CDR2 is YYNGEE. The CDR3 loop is CASSVVPGGNGETQYF. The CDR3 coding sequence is TGTGCCAGCAGCGTAGTCCCAGGGGGCAACGGAGAGACCCAGTACTTC.

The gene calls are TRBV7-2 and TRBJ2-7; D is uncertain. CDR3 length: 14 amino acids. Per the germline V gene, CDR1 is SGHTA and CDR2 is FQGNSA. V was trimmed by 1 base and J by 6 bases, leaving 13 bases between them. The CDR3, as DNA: TGTGCCAGCAGCTTAGACTCCATTCCTGGCGAGCAGTACTTC. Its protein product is CASSLDSIPGEQYF.

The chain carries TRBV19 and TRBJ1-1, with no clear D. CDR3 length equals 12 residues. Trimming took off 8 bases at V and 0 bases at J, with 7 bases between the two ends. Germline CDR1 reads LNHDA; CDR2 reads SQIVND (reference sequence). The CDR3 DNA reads TGTGCCAGTGGGTCCATGAACACTGAAGCTTTCTTT. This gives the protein CASGSMNTEAFF.

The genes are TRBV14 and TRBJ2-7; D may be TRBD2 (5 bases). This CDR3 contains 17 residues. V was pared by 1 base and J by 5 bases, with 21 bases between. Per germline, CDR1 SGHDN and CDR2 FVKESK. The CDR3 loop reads CASSQVAGNPLLNEQYF. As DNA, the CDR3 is TGTGCCAGCAGCCAAGTAGCCGGGAACCCCCTTCTGAACGAGCAGTACTTC.

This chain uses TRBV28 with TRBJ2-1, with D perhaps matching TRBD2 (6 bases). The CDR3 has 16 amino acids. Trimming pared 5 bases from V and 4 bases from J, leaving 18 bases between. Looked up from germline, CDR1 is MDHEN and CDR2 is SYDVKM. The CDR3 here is CASSGPRDPEYNEQFF. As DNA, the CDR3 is TGTGCCAGCAGTGGCCCGCGGGACCCCGAATACAATGAGCAGTTCTTC. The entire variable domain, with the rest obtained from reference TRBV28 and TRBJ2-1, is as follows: DVKVTQSSRYLVKRTGEKVFLECVQDMDHENMFWYRQDPGLGLRLIYFSYDVKMKEKGDIPEGYSVSREKKERFSLILESASTNQTSMYLCASSGPRDPEYNEQFFGPGTRLTVL.

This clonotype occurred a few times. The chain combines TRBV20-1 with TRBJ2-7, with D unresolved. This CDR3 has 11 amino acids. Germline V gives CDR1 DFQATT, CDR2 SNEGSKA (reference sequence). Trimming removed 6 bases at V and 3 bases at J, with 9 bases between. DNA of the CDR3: TGCAGTGCCGGAAGGGACTACGAGCAGTACTTC. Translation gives CSAGRDYEQYF.

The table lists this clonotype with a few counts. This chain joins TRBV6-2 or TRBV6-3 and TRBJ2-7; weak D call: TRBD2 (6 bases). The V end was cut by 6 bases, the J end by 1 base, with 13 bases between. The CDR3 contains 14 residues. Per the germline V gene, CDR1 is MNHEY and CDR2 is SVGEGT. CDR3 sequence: CASRLRDFSYEQYF. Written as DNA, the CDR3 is TGTGCCAGCAGGCTCCGGGACTTTTCCTACGAGCAGTACTTC.

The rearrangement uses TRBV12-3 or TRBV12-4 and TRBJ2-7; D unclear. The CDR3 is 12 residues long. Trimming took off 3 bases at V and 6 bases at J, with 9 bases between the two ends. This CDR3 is CASSFDNVEQYF. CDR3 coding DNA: TGTGCCAGCAGTTTCGACAATGTCGAGCAGTACTTC.

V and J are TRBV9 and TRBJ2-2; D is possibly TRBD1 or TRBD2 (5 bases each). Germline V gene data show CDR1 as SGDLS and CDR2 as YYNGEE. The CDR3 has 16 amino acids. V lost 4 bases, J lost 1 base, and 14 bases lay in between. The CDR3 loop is CASSSHPGRNTGELFF. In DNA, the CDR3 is TGTGCCAGCAGCTCTCACCCGGGACGGAACACCGGGGAGCTGTTTTTT.

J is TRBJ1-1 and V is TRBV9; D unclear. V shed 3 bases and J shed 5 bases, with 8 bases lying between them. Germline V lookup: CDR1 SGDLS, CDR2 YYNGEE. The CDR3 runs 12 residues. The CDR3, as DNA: TGTGCCAGCAGCGCCGGGTGGACTGAAGCTTTCTTT. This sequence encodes CASSAGWTEAFF.

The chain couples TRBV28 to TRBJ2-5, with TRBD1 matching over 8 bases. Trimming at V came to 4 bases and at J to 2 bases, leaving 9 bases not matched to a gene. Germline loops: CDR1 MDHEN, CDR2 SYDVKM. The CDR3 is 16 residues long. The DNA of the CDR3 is TGTGCCAGCAGTTCGCCTCTCAGGGGGCAGCAAGAGACCCAGTACTTC. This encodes CASSSPLRGQQETQYF.

CDR3 sequence: CSGNSGTYEQYF. The CDR3 DNA reads TGCAGTGGGAATAGCGGGACCTACGAGCAGTACTTC. The chain carries TRBV20-1 and TRBJ2-7; TRBD2 matches at 8 bases. This CDR3 is 12 amino acids long. The trim removed 7 bases at V and 2 bases at J, leaving 4 bases unmatched. Germline V lookup: CDR1 DFQATT, CDR2 SNEGSKA (reference sequence).

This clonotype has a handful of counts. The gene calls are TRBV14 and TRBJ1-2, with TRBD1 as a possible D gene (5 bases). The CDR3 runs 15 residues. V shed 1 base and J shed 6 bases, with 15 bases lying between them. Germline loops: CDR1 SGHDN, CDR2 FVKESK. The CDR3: CASSQGPRAGHGYTF. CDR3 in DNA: TGTGCCAGCAGCCAAGGCCCCAGGGCAGGACATGGCTACACCTTC.

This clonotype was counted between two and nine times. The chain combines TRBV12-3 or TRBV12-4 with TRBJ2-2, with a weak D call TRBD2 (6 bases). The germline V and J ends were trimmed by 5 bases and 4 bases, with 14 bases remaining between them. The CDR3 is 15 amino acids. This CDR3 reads CASSRDLGGTGELFF. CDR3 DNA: TGTGCCAGCAGTCGGGACTTGGGTGGCACCGGGGAGCTGTTTTTT.

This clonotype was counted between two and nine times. For the CDR3, the DNA is TGTGCCAGCAGTGGACGACAGGGTAAGGGGAGGCTCGCAGATACGCAGTATTTT. It is translated as CASSGRQGKGRLADTQYF. The rearrangement uses TRBV12-3 or TRBV12-4 and TRBJ2-3; possibly TRBD1 for D (7 bases). The CDR3 loop spans 18 amino acids. V gave up 5 bases and J gave up 4 bases, with 25 bases separating them.

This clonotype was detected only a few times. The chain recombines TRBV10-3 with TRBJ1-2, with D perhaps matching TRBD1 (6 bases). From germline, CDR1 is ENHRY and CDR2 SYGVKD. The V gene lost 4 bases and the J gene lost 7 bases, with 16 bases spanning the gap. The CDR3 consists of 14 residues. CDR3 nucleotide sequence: TGTGCCATCAGTGGGAAGGGGGATGGTAGTGGCTACACCTTC. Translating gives CAISGKGDGSGYTF.

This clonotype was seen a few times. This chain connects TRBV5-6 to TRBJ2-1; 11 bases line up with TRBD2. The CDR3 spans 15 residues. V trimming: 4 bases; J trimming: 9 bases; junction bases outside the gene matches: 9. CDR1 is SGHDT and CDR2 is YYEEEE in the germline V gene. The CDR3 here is CASSPGTSGLREQFF. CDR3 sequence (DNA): TGTGCCAGCAGCCCGGGGACTAGCGGCCTTCGTGAGCAGTTCTTC.

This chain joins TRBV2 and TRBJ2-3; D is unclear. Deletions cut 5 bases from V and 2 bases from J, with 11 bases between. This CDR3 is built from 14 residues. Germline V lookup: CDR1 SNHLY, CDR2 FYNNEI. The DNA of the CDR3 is TGTGCCAGCAGTCATTTAACCAACACAGATACGCAGTATTTT. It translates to CASSHLTNTDTQYF.

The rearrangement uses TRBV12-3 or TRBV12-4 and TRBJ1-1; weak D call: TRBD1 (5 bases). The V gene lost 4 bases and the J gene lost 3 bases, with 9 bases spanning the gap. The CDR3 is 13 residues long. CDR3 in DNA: TGTGCCAGCAGTTCCGGGGCCTACACTGAAGCTTTCTTT. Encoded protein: CASSSGAYTEAFF.

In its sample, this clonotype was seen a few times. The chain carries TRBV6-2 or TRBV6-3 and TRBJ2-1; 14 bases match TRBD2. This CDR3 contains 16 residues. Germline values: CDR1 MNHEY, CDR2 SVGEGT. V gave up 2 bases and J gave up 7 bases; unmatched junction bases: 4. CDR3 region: CASSYPGLAGANEQFF. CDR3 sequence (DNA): TGTGCCAGCAGTTACCCGGGACTAGCGGGAGCGAATGAGCAGTTCTTC.

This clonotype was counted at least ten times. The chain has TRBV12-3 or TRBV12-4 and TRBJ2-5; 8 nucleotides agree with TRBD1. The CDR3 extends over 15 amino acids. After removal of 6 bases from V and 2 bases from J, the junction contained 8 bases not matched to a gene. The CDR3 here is CASSPGGRRQETQYF. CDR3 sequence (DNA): TGTGCCAGCAGCCCAGGGGGCAGGAGGCAAGAGACCCAGTACTTC.

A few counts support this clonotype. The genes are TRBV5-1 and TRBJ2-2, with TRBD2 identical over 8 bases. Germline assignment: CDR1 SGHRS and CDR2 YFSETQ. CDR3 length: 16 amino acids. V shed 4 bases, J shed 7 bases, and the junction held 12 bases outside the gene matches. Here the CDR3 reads CASSTSSGRRDGELFF. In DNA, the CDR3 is TGCGCCAGCAGCACGTCAAGCGGGAGAAGGGACGGGGAGCTGTTTTTT.

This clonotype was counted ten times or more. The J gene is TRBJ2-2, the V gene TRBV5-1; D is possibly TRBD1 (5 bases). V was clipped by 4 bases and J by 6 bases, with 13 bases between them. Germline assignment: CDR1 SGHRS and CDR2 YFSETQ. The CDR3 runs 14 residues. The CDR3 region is CASSIGQRAGELFF. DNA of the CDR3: TGCGCCAGCAGCATAGGACAAAGGGCCGGGGAGCTGTTTTTT.

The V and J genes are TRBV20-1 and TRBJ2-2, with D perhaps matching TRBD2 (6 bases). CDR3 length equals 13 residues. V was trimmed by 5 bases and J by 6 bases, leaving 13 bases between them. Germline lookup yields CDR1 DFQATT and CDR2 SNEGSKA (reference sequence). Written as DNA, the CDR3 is TGCAGTGCTGGGGACTGGGGATCCGGGGAGCTGTTTTTT. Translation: CSAGDWGSGELFF.